A single sample gave rise to the 4 T cell receptor beta chains below, sequenced in a study of naive and memory T cell subsets. Both TRBC1 and TRBC2 were covered by a beta constant-region primer of two equimolar oligonucleotides. Via MiXCR, TCRdb re-called the UMI-ligation and nested PCR reads, giving one row per CDR3 protein. The table shows approximately 85,000 distinct CDR3 sequences, with over 7% occurring only once. Input material: central memory CD4+ T cells from blood. These receptors all come from a human donor in good health.

This clonotype was observed at least ten times. The chain recombines TRBV6-2 or TRBV6-3 with TRBJ2-1, with 11 bases matching TRBD2. J gave up 4 bases and V 6 bases, and 5 bases lay outside the gene matches. Germline V gene sequence: CDR1 MNHEY, CDR2 SVGEGT. This CDR3 region has 15 residues. The CDR3 region has the DNA TGTGCCAGCAGCTCTAGCGGGGGGCCTTACAATGAGCAGTTCTTC. Protein product: CASSSSGGPYNEQFF.

This clonotype was recorded many times. The chain is built from TRBV29-1 and TRBJ1-1, with D maybe TRBD1 (5 bases). Trimming removed 4 bases at V and 4 bases at J, with 10 bases between. The CDR3 is 12 residues long. Germline V lookup: CDR1 SQVTM, CDR2 ANQGSEA. The CDR3 is CSVVREVTEAFF. As DNA, the CDR3 is TGCAGCGTTGTCAGGGAAGTCACTGAAGCTTTCTTT.

This clonotype was counted ten times or more. The chain joins TRBV18 to TRBJ2-1; D is unclear. From germline, CDR1 is KGHSH and CDR2 LQKENI. CDR3 size: 13 residues. The V gene lost 4 bases and the J gene lost 5 bases, with 9 bases spanning the gap. The CDR3 loop reads CASSRPSNNEQFF. The CDR3 DNA reads TGTGCCAGCTCACGACCGAGCAACAATGAGCAGTTCTTC.

The chain combines TRBV28 with TRBJ2-1; possible D gene TRBD2, 5 bases. CDR1 MDHEN and CDR2 SYDVKM come from the germline V gene. CDR3 length: 17 residues. V was shortened by 6 bases and J by 0 bases, with 18 bases between the two germline ends. CDR3 coding DNA: TGTGCCAGCAGCGAGGGATCTCAGGTAAACTCCTACAATGAGCAGTTCTTC. Protein product: CASSEGSQVNSYNEQFF.